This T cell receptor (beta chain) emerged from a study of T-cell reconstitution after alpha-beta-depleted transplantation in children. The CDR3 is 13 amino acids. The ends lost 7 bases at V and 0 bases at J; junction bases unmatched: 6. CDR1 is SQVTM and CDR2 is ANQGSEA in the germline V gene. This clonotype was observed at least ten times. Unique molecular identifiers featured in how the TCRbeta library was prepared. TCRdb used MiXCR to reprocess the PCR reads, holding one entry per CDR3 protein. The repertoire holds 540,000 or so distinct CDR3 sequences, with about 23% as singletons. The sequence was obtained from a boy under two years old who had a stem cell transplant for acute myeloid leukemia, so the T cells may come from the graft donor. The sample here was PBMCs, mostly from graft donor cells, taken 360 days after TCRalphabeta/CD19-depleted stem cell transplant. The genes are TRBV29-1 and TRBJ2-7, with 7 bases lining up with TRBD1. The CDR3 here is CSATGTASYEQYF. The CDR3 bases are TGCAGCGCCACCGGGACAGCCTCCTACGAGCAGTACTTC.